The 4 T cell receptor beta chains listed next were all sequenced from one sample in a study of cytomegalovirus exposure and HLA in healthy donors. Primers for the PCR totalled 60 Vbeta and 13 Jbeta. TCRdb's copy holds only in-frame clones and misses some; the assay was immunoSEQ multiplex PCR. Here the sample table reports about 190,000 clones. Sequencing was carried out using PBMCs. The receptors were gathered from a man between 25 and 39 years old in good health and CMV-seronegative.

V gene TRBV7-9 combines with J gene TRBJ2-1; 8 nucleotides align to TRBD1. Germline V gives CDR1 SEHNR, CDR2 FQNEAQ (reference sequence). This CDR3 region has 15 residues. With 5 bases clipped from V and 1 base from J, the junction kept 4 bases outside the gene matches. The CDR3, as DNA: TGTGCCAGCAGCCCCACAGGGGGGTCCTACAATGAGCAGTTCTTC. Its translation is CASSPTGGSYNEQFF.

The chain is built from TRBV27 and TRBJ2-7, with TRBD1 matching 8 bases. V shed 2 bases and J 2 bases; nucleotides not matched to a gene: 5. The CDR3 is 15 amino acids. Germline CDR1 and CDR2: MNHEY and SMNVEV (reference sequence). CDR3 DNA: TGTGCCAGCAGTTTAAGGGGACAGGCGACCTACGAGCAGTACTTC. Its translation is CASSLRGQATYEQYF.

The J gene is TRBJ2-5, the V gene TRBV7-7; tentative D call: TRBD1 (6 bases). Germline CDR1 and CDR2: SSHAT and FNYEAQ (reference sequence). The V end lost 1 base, the J end lost 2 bases, and 11 bases lay between the germline ends. The CDR3 is made up of 15 amino acids. CDR3 coding DNA: TGTGCCAGCAGCTTAGGGTTAGGGGGACAAGAGACCCAGTACTTC. Protein: CASSLGLGGQETQYF.

V usage is TRBV5-4 and J usage is TRBJ2-7; TRBD2 agrees at 10 bases. V dropped 4 bases and J dropped 6; count of bases not matched to a gene: 13. CDR1 and CDR2 (germline): SGHNT, YYREEE (reference sequence). The CDR3 has 16 residues. Here the CDR3 reads CASSGGALAGVGEQYF. The CDR3 nucleotides are TGTGCCAGCAGCGGGGGGGCGCTAGCGGGAGTAGGCGAGCAGTACTTC.